This T cell receptor (beta chain) came from a study of cytomegalovirus exposure and HLA in healthy donors. Study summary: Roughly four fifths of 398 genotyped donors fell in the Caucasian-associated ancestry cluster.

Regarding this clone: Its antigen is as yet unknown.

The PCR employed 60 Vbeta primers together with 13 Jbeta primers. Clones were read by immunoSEQ multiplex PCR, and TCRdb kept only the in-frame ones, dropping some. Among 150,000 to 200,000 clones listed, around 80% were seen once. Study-level points and caveats: The authors later found TCR association rates varying by HLA locus, with DRB1 most and HLA-C fewest. V- and J-gene trimming of TCR beta was linked (in a later analysis) to a missense DCLRE1C variant.

The sample was PBMCs. This sequence was found in a man between 18 and 35 years old in good health and CMV-seronegative.

The chain's CDR3 is CAISESRPGGYNEQFF. Here the CDR3 DNA reads TGTGCCATCAGTGAGTCACGGCCGGGGGGGTACAATGAGCAGTTCTTC. This chain joins TRBV10-3 and TRBJ2-1; the match to TRBD2 covers 8 bases. Trimming at V came to 0 bases and at J to 4 bases, leaving 5 bases not matched to a gene. CDR1 is ENHRY and CDR2 is SYGVKD in the germline V gene. The CDR3 has 16 amino acids.